The clone carrying this TCR beta chain was observed a few times. Its antigen is not known. The CDR3 runs to 14 residues. Germline V gene sequence: CDR1 LGHDT, CDR2 YNNKEL (reference sequence). Trimming pared 0 bases from V and 6 bases from J, leaving 12 bases between. Researchers collected roughly 10 milliliters of peripheral blood from every single donor. These data come from a study of blood T cells in healthy people across ages. General study findings and limits: No one knew whether donors had CMV, which possibly confounded expanded clonotype changes.

A second PCR of 7 to 11 cycles used a sample-barcoded 5' primer and a J-beta primer mix. TCRdb called the 5' RACE reads again in MiXCR, with one record for every CDR3 protein. In the table there are over 600,000 distinct CDR3 sequences, 35% to 50% of which are singletons. The chain employs TRBV3-1 and TRBJ2-7; D is ambiguous. The sample consisted of blood. This TCR was recovered from an older man in good health. The CDR3 spells CASSQDRSRSEQYF. In nucleotides, the CDR3 is TGTGCCAGCAGCCAAGATCGGAGTAGGAGCGAGCAGTACTTC.